The 16 T cell receptor beta chains reported below all come from one sample, sequenced in a study of regulatory T cells in long-lasting Graves disease. For TCR beta, libraries came from iRepertoire HTBI primers and Arm-PCR of CDR3 regions. TCRdb used MiXCR to reprocess the multiplex PCR reads, holding one entry per CDR3 protein. The sample contains 440,000 or so distinct CDR3 sequences, more than 13% of which appear only once. Specified time point: newly diagnosed GD, antithyroid drugs for less than 3 months. PBMC RNA served as the TCR library source. This sample also belongs to another study, concerning T cells in Graves' hyperthyroidism and ophthalmopathy.

The material was peripheral blood mononuclear cells (PBMCs), obtained at new diagnosis, from a patient treated with antithyroid drugs. The receptors here all came from a woman aged 25 to 39 with Graves disease.

This clonotype occurred many times. The chain recombines TRBV6-2 or TRBV6-3 with TRBJ2-3; the D is unclear. Looked up from germline, CDR1 is MNHEY and CDR2 is SVGEGT. Trimming took 0 bases from V and 0 from J, leaving 10 bases between them. The CDR3 spans 16 residues. The DNA of the CDR3 is TGTGCCAGCAGTTACTCGGTACTATCTAGCACAGATACGCAGTATTTT. Translated: CASSYSVLSSTDTQYF.

This clonotype has only a few counts. The chain has TRBV12-3 or TRBV12-4 and TRBJ2-2; the D call may be TRBD1 or TRBD2 (5 bases each). Trimming took off 3 bases at V and 7 bases at J, with 15 bases between the two ends. The length of the CDR3 is 15 residues. Here the CDR3 reads CASSFSEGNDGELFF. DNA for the CDR3: TGTGCCAGCAGTTTTTCTGAGGGGAACGACGGGGAGCTGTTTTTT.

This clonotype was observed at least ten times. V gene TRBV12-5 combines with J gene TRBJ2-1, with D perhaps given as TRBD1 or TRBD2 (5 bases each). Trimming pared 4 bases from V and 0 bases from J, leaving 16 bases between. The CDR3 is made up of 17 amino acids. Germline CDR1 and CDR2: LGHNT and FRNRAP. DNA of the CDR3: TGTGCTAGTGGTTCCCTCCCGAAGGGGAGCTCCTACAATGAGCAGTTCTTC. Translation gives CASGSLPKGSSYNEQFF.

In this sample, this clonotype turned up many times. J is TRBJ1-2 and V is TRBV7-2; 7 positions agree with TRBD1. After removal of 6 bases from V and 7 bases from J, the junction contained 2 bases not matched to a gene. The CDR3 covers 11 residues. CDR1 and CDR2 from the germline V gene are SGHTA and FQGNSA. CDR3 bases: TGTGCCAGCAGTCAGGGGGGTGGCTACACCTTC. The encoded protein is CASSQGGGYTF.

There are many counts of this clonotype. This chain uses TRBV18 with TRBJ2-5; the D gene is possibly TRBD2 (5 bases). V lost 0 bases and J 5 bases, leaving 16 bases between the germline ends. CDR3 length: 16 amino acids. Germline lookup yields CDR1 KGHSH and CDR2 LQKENI. Here the CDR3 DNA reads TGTGCCAGCTCACCACCCGGACTGGGGATACGTGAGACCCAGTACTTC. It encodes CASSPPGLGIRETQYF.

This clonotype has at least ten counts. The chain carries TRBV7-2 and TRBJ2-2, with 7 bases aligning to TRBD2. CDR3 size: 16 residues. V lost 5 bases and J lost 6; bases outside the gene matches: 12. Germline lookup yields CDR1 SGHTA and CDR2 FQGNSA. The CDR3 is CASSPTGTSGAGELFF. For the CDR3, the DNA is TGTGCCAGCAGCCCGACCGGGACCAGCGGGGCCGGGGAGCTGTTTTTT.

The sample holds many counts of this clonotype. This chain connects TRBV15 to TRBJ2-3, with 11 bases identical to TRBD2. TRBJ2-1 explains the end of the DNA better; the J call may be wrong. Germline CDR1 reads LNHNV; CDR2 reads YYDKDF (reference sequence). The CDR3 sequence is 17 residues long. CDR3 DNA: TGTGCCACCAGCCCCCCCTTTAGCGGGAGGGTCTACAATGAGCAGTTCTTC. It yields the protein CATSPPFSGRVYNEQFF.

The chain employs TRBV4-1 and TRBJ2-5; 8 bases line up with TRBD1. The germline CDR1 and CDR2 sequences are MGHRA and YSYEKL. This CDR3 has 17 residues. The junction had 10 bases not matched to a gene; V was cut back by 2 bases and J by 2 bases. The CDR3 nucleotides read TGCGCCAGCAGCCAACCTTTACCCCGGGACAGGCAAGAGACCCAGTACTTC. Its translation: CASSQPLPRDRQETQYF.

In this sample, this clonotype turned up many times. The rearrangement joins TRBV6-1 to TRBJ2-6; D is uncertain. The CDR3 has 16 amino acids. In germline, CDR1 is MNHNS, CDR2 SASEGT. V was cut by 1 base and J by 2 bases, with 9 bases left in between. The CDR3: CASSEDEGTGANVLTF. The CDR3 DNA follows: TGTGCCAGCAGTGAAGACGAAGGAACTGGGGCCAACGTCCTGACTTTC.

This clonotype showed up many times. The rearrangement links TRBV6-1 to TRBJ1-1; TRBD1 aligns across 7 bases. This CDR3 has 13 residues. V lost 7 bases to trimming and J lost 4 bases; unmatched junction nucleotides: 6. CDR1 is MNHNS and CDR2 is SASEGT in the germline V gene. In nucleotides, the CDR3 is TGTGCCAGCATTAGACAGGGTGGCACTGAAGCTTTCTTT. It codes for CASIRQGGTEAFF.

There are many counts of this clonotype. The chain employs TRBV28 and TRBJ1-5; D may be TRBD1 (5 bases). Looked up from germline, CDR1 is MDHEN and CDR2 is SYDVKM. The CDR3 loop spans 15 amino acids. V lost 6 bases, J lost 2 bases, and 14 bases lay in between. CDR3 nucleotide sequence: TGTGCCAGCAGGGGGGAAGGGGCCGGCAATCAGCCCCAGCATTTT. Its translation: CASRGEGAGNQPQHF.

This clonotype has at least ten counts. The V and J genes are TRBV18 and TRBJ2-1, with 11 bases fitting TRBD2. This CDR3 has 15 residues. The germline V gene has CDR1 KGHSH and CDR2 LQKENI. V was pared by 6 bases and J by 3 bases, with 4 bases of the junction left unmatched. CDR3 DNA sequence: TGTGCCAGCTCCCAGACTAGCGGGGTCTACAATGAGCAGTTCTTC. Its translation is CASSQTSGVYNEQFF. Complete variable domain (other parts from reference TRBV18 and TRBJ2-1): NAGVMQNPRHLVRRRGQEARLRCSPMKGHSHVYWYRQLPEEGLKFMVYLQKENIIDESGMPKERFSAEFPKEGPSILRIQQVVRGDSAAYFCASSQTSGVYNEQFFGPGTRLTVL.

A word on this clonotype: The junction differs from germline at one of its ends, possibly a read error. The chain has TRBV7-9 and TRBJ1-1; D unclear. Germline V gene data show CDR1 as SEHNR and CDR2 as FQNEAQ (reference sequence). The CDR3 extends over 13 amino acids. The CDR3 sequence: CAGSQTEDTEAFF. The CDR3 DNA sequence: TGTGCCGGCAGCCAAACCGAGGACACTGAAGCTTTCTTT.

This clonotype was seen many times. The chain combines TRBV30 with TRBJ1-4; 7 nucleotides line up with TRBD1. V was pared by 4 bases and J by 8 bases, with 4 bases of the junction left unmatched. CDR3 size: 12 residues. Germline lookup yields CDR1 GTSNPN and CDR2 SVGIG (reference sequence). CDR3 region: CAWTATGEKLFF. The CDR3 DNA reads TGTGCCTGGACAGCGACAGGGGAAAAACTGTTTTTT.

This clonotype occurred many times. This chain uses TRBV7-9 with TRBJ2-7; D gene uncertain. The CDR3 totals 12 residues. V gave up 5 bases and J gave up 2 bases, with 7 bases separating them. Germline CDR1 reads SEHNR; CDR2 reads FQNEAQ (reference sequence). The CDR3 nucleotides are TGTGCCAGCAGCCTAGAAACCTACGAGCAGTACTTC. It yields the protein CASSLETYEQYF.

J is TRBJ2-7 and V is TRBV7-9; a weak D match, TRBD1 (5 bases). The CDR3 totals 14 residues. Germline V gene data show CDR1 as SEHNR and CDR2 as FQNEAQ (reference sequence). V was cut by 5 bases and J by 4 bases, with 15 bases left in between. CDR3 coding DNA: TGTGCCAGCAGCCCCCGGACAAGGTTTTACGAGCAGTACTTC. This translates into CASSPRTRFYEQYF. Full variable domain (remainder filled in from reference TRBV7-9 and TRBJ2-7): DTGVSQNPRHKITKRGQNVTFRCDPISEHNRLYWYRQTLGQGPEFLTYFQNEAQLEKSRLLSDRFSAERPKGSFSTLEIQRTEQGDSAMYLCASSPRTRFYEQYFGPGTRLTVT.